A selection of T cell receptor beta chains follows, all from one sample in a study of CD8+CD57+ T cells in acquired aplastic anemia. MiXCR was run by TCRdb on the reads, yielding one entry per CDR3 protein. The sample lists about 270,000 distinct CDR3 sequences, around three fifths occurring once. Sequenced material: sorted CD4+, CD8+, or CD8+CD57+ T cells (not recorded which) from PBMCs. The receptors shown here come from a human donor with severe aplastic anemia or a healthy control (not recorded which). Both conserved end residues are part of each CDR3. A D gene is named only where the DNA matches it firmly. Only part of the rows carry a size: once, few, many, or a class if the clone is expanded.

TGCGCCAGCAGTGAAGTAGGGGGCTATGGCTACACCTTC	CASSEVGGYGYTF	TRBJ1-2	NA	TRBV10-2	NA
TGTGCCACCAGTGATCGACAGGAGTTTCAAGAGACCCAGTACTTC	CATSDRQEFQETQYF	TRBJ2-5	NA	TRBV24-1	few
TGCGCCAGCAGCTTGACTCCCGGGGCAGGCTCCTACGAGCAGTACTTC	CASSLTPGAGSYEQYF	TRBJ2-7	NA	TRBV5-1	NA
TGCGCCAGCAGCTTGGAAGAGGGTAGCGGGACGGAGCAGTACTTC	CASSLEEGSGTEQYF	TRBJ2-7	TRBD2	TRBV5-1	NA
TGTGCCAGTAAGACCCAGGGGGTGAACACTGAAGCTTTCTTT	CASKTQGVNTEAFF	TRBJ1-1	TRBD1	TRBV19	many
TGTGCCAGCAGCTTAGGTCACCACAGGTACCAAGAGACCCAGTACTTC	CASSLGHHRYQETQYF	TRBJ2-5	NA	TRBV11-2	once
TGTGCCAGCAGCGGGGAGATGAACACTGAAGCTTTCTTT	CASSGEMNTEAFF	TRBJ1-1	NA	TRBV7-6	NA
TGTGCCAGCAGCTTAGGGACAGGGGAGAGTGGCTACACCTTC	CASSLGTGESGYTF	TRBJ1-2	TRBD1	TRBV7-3	NA
TGTGCCATCAGTGAGTCTAACGGACTCGCCTTTGGGTACAATGAGCAGTTCTTC	CAISESNGLAFGYNEQFF	TRBJ2-1	NA	TRBV10-3	NA
TGTGCCAGTAGCCCGAACCGACAGGTCCCTGAAGCTTTCTTT	CASSPNRQVPEAFF	TRBJ1-1	NA	TRBV19	few
TGCGCCAGCAGCTCTCAATCCGGGACAGGGGCAGATACGCAGTATTTT	CASSSQSGTGADTQYF	TRBJ2-3	TRBD1	TRBV5-1	NA
TGCAGTGCCCTTGACAGGGATGGGCCTTACAATGAGCAGTTCTTC	CSALDRDGPYNEQFF	TRBJ2-1	TRBD1	TRBV20-1	NA
TGTGCCGTCAGTGAGTCGGCGCGGGATCGATCCTACGAGCAGTACTTC	CAVSESARDRSYEQYF	TRBJ2-7	NA	TRBV10-3	NA
TGCAGCGTTGAAGGACAGACGAACACTGAAGCTTTCTTT	CSVEGQTNTEAFF	TRBJ1-1	NA	TRBV29-1	NA
TGCAGCGTTGATGTTTCGAAGGGGGCGAACACTGAAGCTTTCTTT	CSVDVSKGANTEAFF	TRBJ1-1	TRBD1	TRBV29-1	NA
TGTGCCAGCAGCTTAGCATCCGCTAGCGGGGGGACGATAAGCACAGATACGCAGTATTTT	CASSLASASGGTISTDTQYF	TRBJ2-3	TRBD2	TRBV7-8	NA
TGTGCCTGGAGGTCAGGGGGCAATAATTCACCCCTCCACTTT	CAWRSGGNNSPLHF	TRBJ1-6	TRBD1	TRBV30	many
TGTGCCAGCAGCTTAGGTCGTCGACTAGCGGGGGGGCTTGGGGAGCAGTACTTC	CASSLGRRLAGGLGEQYF	TRBJ2-7	TRBD2	TRBV7-2	NA
TGTGCCAGCAGTTTATCGGGACAGGGAATCTACGAGCAGTACTTC	CASSLSGQGIYEQYF	TRBJ2-7	TRBD1	TRBV12-3/TRBV12-4	many
TGTGCCAGTAATGAGGGACAGGGATTTCACGAGCAGTACTTC	CASNEGQGFHEQYF	TRBJ2-7	TRBD1	TRBV19	NA
TGTGCCAGCAGGGAAGGGGGCTCCGTCTCCTACGAGCAGTACTTC	CASREGGSVSYEQYF	TRBJ2-7	TRBD1	TRBV6-5	many
TGTGCCAGCAGCTTACAGCTCGCGGGGGTTGAGCAGTTCTTC	CASSLQLAGVEQFF	TRBJ2-1	TRBD2	TRBV11-2	NA
TGTGCCAGCAGTCACACAGGGGCCAATGGCTACACCTTC	CASSHTGANGYTF	TRBJ1-2	TRBD1	TRBV6-2/TRBV6-3	many
TGCAGTGCTAGAGGTCCCCCAATCATGCGGCAAGAGACCCAGTACTTC	CSARGPPIMRQETQYF	TRBJ2-5	NA	TRBV20-1	NA
TGTGCCAGCAGCTTAGATGGGAGGGCCGATCCCCTCCACTTT	CASSLDGRADPLHF	TRBJ1-6	NA	TRBV7-8	many
TGTGCCACCAGGACAACTAGCGGGAGGACAGATACGCAGTATTTT	CATRTTSGRTDTQYF	TRBJ2-3	TRBD2	TRBV24-1	NA
TGTGCCAGCAGCGAGCTGACAGGGTATAATGAAAAACTGTTTTTT	CASSELTGYNEKLFF	TRBJ1-4	TRBD1	TRBV2	NA
TGTGCCAGCAGTTTGCCAGGGGAGGGCACTGAAGCTTTCTTT	CASSLPGEGTEAFF	TRBJ1-1	NA	TRBV12-3/TRBV12-4	many
TGTGCCAGCAGTGGGACTAGCGGGGGGGCGTTGACGCAGTATTTT	CASSGTSGGALTQYF	TRBJ2-3	TRBD2	TRBV2	NA
TGTGCCAGCAGCACCCTCACACGGAACTATGGCTACACCTTC	CASSTLTRNYGYTF	TRBJ1-2	NA	TRBV7-2	NA
TGCGCCAGCAGCTTGGAGGCTAGCGGGGGGTACGAGCAGTACTTC	CASSLEASGGYEQYF	TRBJ2-7	TRBD2	TRBV5-1	few
TGTGCCAGCAGCGGGGGCCTAGCGGGGTTCACAGATACGCAGTATTTT	CASSGGLAGFTDTQYF	TRBJ2-3	TRBD2	TRBV9	NA
TGCGCCAGCGGGAAGGGGTACGAGCAGTACTTC	CASGKGYEQYF	TRBJ2-7	NA	TRBV5-1	NA
TGTGCCAGCAGCGCGGGACAGCAGATGAACACCGGGGAGCTGTTTTTT	CASSAGQQMNTGELFF	TRBJ2-2	TRBD1	TRBV9	many
TGTGCCACCAGCAGGGATTTAAGACAGGCCAGTCGCTACGAGCAGTACTTC	CATSRDLRQASRYEQYF	TRBJ2-7	NA	TRBV15	few
TGTGCCACCAGTGATCGGGAGGTGCGGGGGCCGGGCAATGAGCAGTTCTTC	CATSDREVRGPGNEQFF	TRBJ2-1	NA	TRBV24-1	NA
TGTGCCACCAGTGCCTGGACAGGGGGGTATTACGAGCAGTACTTC	CATSAWTGGYYEQYF	TRBJ2-7	TRBD1	TRBV24-1	NA
TGCAGTGCTAGTCGGGGGAACACCGGGGAGCTGTTTTTT	CSASRGNTGELFF	TRBJ2-2	NA	TRBV20-1	many
TGTGCCAGCAGCTTGGTTGGCAGCTCCTACGAGCAGTACTTC	CASSLVGSSYEQYF	TRBJ2-7	NA	TRBV5-6	NA
TGTGCCAGCAGCTTAGACAGAGGAGGGCACAATGAGCAGTTCTTC	CASSLDRGGHNEQFF	TRBJ2-1	NA	TRBV7-2	many
TGTGCCAGCAGCCGCGGACTAGCGGGCGATAGCTCCTACGAGCAGTACTTC	CASSRGLAGDSSYEQYF	TRBJ2-7	TRBD2	TRBV7-3	NA
TGTGCCAGTAGTATTGACCGGCCCGGCGGGGAGCAGTACTTC	CASSIDRPGGEQYF	TRBJ2-7	NA	TRBV19	NA
TGTGCCAGCAGTTTAAGGGGCAATCAGCCCCAGCATTTT	CASSLRGNQPQHF	TRBJ1-5	NA	TRBV12-3/TRBV12-4	many
TGTGCCAGCAGCGCAGATGGGGGAGGGCTAGGCGAGCAGTACTTC	CASSADGGGLGEQYF	TRBJ2-7	TRBD2	TRBV9	NA
TGCAGTGCTAGTAGTCGGGGGAATGAGCAGTTCTTC	CSASSRGNEQFF	TRBJ2-1	NA	TRBV20-1	NA